The source of this TCR beta chain is a study of radiation and T cells in renal cell carcinoma. J gave up 2 bases and V 6 bases, and 9 bases lay outside the gene matches. This CDR3 is 16 amino acids long. Looked up from germline, CDR1 is LNHDA and CDR2 is SQIVND (reference sequence). Profiled with immunoSEQ multiplex PCR; TCRdb holds only in-frame clones, not every one. The table records more than 120,000 clones, around nine tenths of them present only once. Stated time point: blood 4 weeks post-SBRT, at nephrectomy. Treatment described: 15 Gy SBRT to primary tumor, nephrectomy 4 weeks later. Blood was sampled at baseline, 2 weeks and 4 weeks after SBRT.

The sequence was collected from a woman aged 45-65 years with renal cell carcinoma. The sample was blood, taken from a patient whose treatment included radiotherapy and nephrectomy. The chain uses TRBV19 and TRBJ2-3; the match to TRBD1 covers 9 bases. CDR3 residues: CASRNPGQGTTDTQYF. CDR3 coding DNA: TGTGCCAGTAGGAACCCGGGACAGGGAACCACAGATACGCAGTATTTT.